The clone carrying this TCR beta chain appeared a few times. What it recognizes is unknown. These data belong to a study of beta chain features in type 1 diabetes. Points from the study as a whole: Patients with type 1 diabetes carried fewer insertions and had more deletions at their VDJ junctions. TCRB CDR3s were moderately but significantly shorter in Type 1 diabetes patients in all four CD4+ subsets. A greater similarity of naive, central memory and Treg TCRB repertoires was seen among patients than among healthy donors.

Isolated RNA was reverse transcribed in full, so expressed TCRB transcripts were sequenced. Repertoires were generated with immunoSEQ multiplex PCR, while TCRdb's copy carries only in-frame clones and drops some. The sample carries fewer than 400,000 clones, approximately 9.9% recorded once. The length of the CDR3 is 17 residues. V was pared by 2 bases and J by 4 bases, with 6 bases of the junction left unmatched. Germline values: CDR1 SGHAT, CDR2 FQNNGV. The purity of all sorted populations exceeded 95%. Input material: central memory CD4+ T cells from blood. The J gene is TRBJ2-1, the V gene TRBV11-2; TRBD2 agrees at 12 bases. The receptor's source is a man aged 25-40 years with type 1 diabetes. CDR3 region: CASSLYETSGGYNEQFF. The CDR3 nucleotides read TGTGCCAGCAGCTTATATGAGACTAGCGGGGGATACAATGAGCAGTTCTTC.